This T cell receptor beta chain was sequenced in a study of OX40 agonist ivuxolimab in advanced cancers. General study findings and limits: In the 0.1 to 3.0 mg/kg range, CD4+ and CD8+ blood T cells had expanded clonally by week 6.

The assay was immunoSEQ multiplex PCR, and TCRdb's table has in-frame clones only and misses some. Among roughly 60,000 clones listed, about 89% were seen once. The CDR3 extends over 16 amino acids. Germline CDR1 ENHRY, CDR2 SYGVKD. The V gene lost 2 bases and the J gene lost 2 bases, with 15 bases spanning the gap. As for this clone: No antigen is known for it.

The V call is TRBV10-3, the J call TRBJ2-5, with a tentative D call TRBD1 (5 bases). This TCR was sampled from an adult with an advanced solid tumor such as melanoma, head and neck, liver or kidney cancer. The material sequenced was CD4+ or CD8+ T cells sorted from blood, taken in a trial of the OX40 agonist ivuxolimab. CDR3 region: CAISEPTRVGQETQYF. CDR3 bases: TGTGCCATCAGTGAGCCGACCAGGGTTGGGCAAGAGACCCAGTACTTC.